This note documents a single TCR beta chain sequence. Its antigen is currently unknown. Quantitative 5'-RACE was performed with molecular barcodes, and it yielded the TCR beta libraries. A single record per CDR3 protein comes from TCRdb applying MiXCR to the 5' RACE reads. The data contain approximately 100,000 distinct CDR3 sequences, about 8.6% of them seen just once; the ten biggest clones take up 9.9%. The V gene's germline CDR1 is SQVTM and CDR2 ANQGSEA. The CDR3 is 13 amino acids. With 0 bases removed from V and 8 bases from J, the gap between germline ends came to 12 bases. The data stem from a study of CD8 T cells in ankylosing spondylitis. Study outcomes and limitations: In peripheral blood, disease-linked CD8+ clones occurred at relatively low frequencies. Seemingly characteristic of ankylosing spondylitis blood was a TCR beta motif consisting of about 8 highly homologous variants. Clones tied to disease were said to be significantly enriched in matched ankylosing spondylitis synovial fluid.

This chain connects TRBV29-1 to TRBJ2-3; D remains ambiguous. This sequence originates from a male donor with ankylosing spondylitis or in good health (not recorded which). The sequenced material came from blood, either unsorted or a sorted T cell fraction (not recorded which). CDR3 in amino acids: CSVEDQTGRTQYF. DNA for the CDR3: TGCAGCGTTGAAGACCAGACCGGCCGTACGCAGTATTTT.